This passage covers 10 T cell receptor beta chains from one sample sequenced in a study of human T cells and chemical hapten exposure. The time point was: pre-sensitization, week 0. Treatment: therapeutic diphenylcyclopropenone sensitization with weekly scalp DPC. Each CDR3 protein gets one entry after TCRdb re-called the RACE reads with MiXCR. The table lists about 260,000 distinct CDR3 sequences, about 9% of them singletons. Sample: whole blood, taken in connection with sensitization to the hapten diphenylcyclopropenone (DPC). Receptor source: a woman aged 40 to 50 with alopecia areata. Some clones in this sample may be carry-over from other donors' samples.

The sample holds a few counts of this clonotype. The chain is built from TRBV6-6 and TRBJ2-7; 7 bases agree with TRBD1. The CDR3 has 15 amino acids. Germline V gives CDR1 MNHNY, CDR2 SVGAGI (reference sequence). V shed 6 bases, J shed 0 bases, and the junction held 8 bases outside the gene matches. The CDR3: CASRGDSLSSYEQYF. CDR3 sequence (DNA): TGTGCCAGCAGAGGGGACAGCCTTAGCTCCTACGAGCAGTACTTC.

This clonotype was found a few times. The V and J genes are TRBV2 and TRBJ2-3; no clear D gene. V lost 7 bases, J lost 7 bases, and 12 bases lay in between. The CDR3 is 12 amino acids. Germline V CDR1 and CDR2: SNHLY, FYNNEI. The CDR3 spells CASIERAYTQYF. Written as DNA, the CDR3 is TGTGCCAGCATCGAACGCGCATATACGCAGTATTTT.

The table lists this clonotype with a few counts. The chain recombines TRBV7-2 with TRBJ2-5, with D perhaps matching TRBD2 (5 bases). CDR1 and CDR2 from the germline V gene are SGHTA and FQGNSA. V was trimmed by 4 bases and J by 2 bases, leaving 11 bases between them. The CDR3 length is 14 residues. Written as DNA, the CDR3 is TGTGCCAGCAGCTCAGGACTCGGGCAAGAGACCCAGTACTTC. Protein product: CASSSGLGQETQYF.

The chain recombines TRBV29-1 with TRBJ2-4; no firm D call. CDR3 length: 12 residues. In germline, CDR1 is SQVTM, CDR2 ANQGSEA. Trimming removed 2 bases from V and 5 bases from J, with 7 bases in between. CDR3 amino acids: CSVERSENIQYF. The CDR3 region has the DNA TGCAGCGTTGAAAGATCTGAAAACATTCAGTACTTC.

This clonotype showed up just a few times. The chain joins TRBV5-5 to TRBJ1-1, with 8 nucleotides matching TRBD1. Losses at the gene ends were 5 bases for V and 7 bases for J; bases not matched to a gene: 4. The CDR3 sequence is 12 residues long. Per germline, CDR1 SGHKS and CDR2 YYEKEE (reference sequence). CDR3 in DNA: TGTGCCAGCAGTCCGACAGGGGATGAAGCTTTCTTT. It codes for CASSPTGDEAFF.

V is TRBV7-9 and J is TRBJ2-5; D is unresolved. Trimming stripped 2 bases from V and 4 bases from J, with 17 bases between. This CDR3 contains 16 residues. CDR1 is SEHNR, CDR2 FQNEAQ, per germline (reference sequence). The CDR3 DNA sequence: TGTGCCAGCAGCTTATCTTCTGGGCCCAGAAGAGAGACCCAGTACTTC. As protein: CASSLSSGPRRETQYF.

V is TRBV6-5 and J is TRBJ2-7; D tentatively reads TRBD1 or TRBD2 (5 bases each). Germline V gene lookup returns CDR1 MNHEY and CDR2 SVGAGI. The CDR3 covers 14 residues. V lost 2 bases, J lost 4 bases, and 12 bases lay in between. The CDR3 protein is CASSYDGAIYEQYF. The CDR3 region has the DNA TGTGCCAGCAGTTACGACGGGGCCATTTACGAGCAGTACTTC.

The CDR3 DNA reads TGTGCCAGCAGCCAAGATAGCCAGTTCTACGAGCAGTACTTC. Amino acid sequence: CASSQDSQFYEQYF. This sequence joins TRBV3-1 and TRBJ2-7; no reliable D call. V dropped 0 bases and J dropped 3 bases, with 9 bases sitting between them. The germline CDR1 and CDR2 sequences are LGHDT and YNNKEL (reference sequence). The CDR3 loop spans 14 amino acids.

Many counts were recorded for this clonotype. The rearrangement joins TRBV10-3 to TRBJ1-2, with a possible D match to TRBD1 (6 bases). Germline V gives CDR1 ENHRY, CDR2 SYGVKD. V lost 0 bases to trimming and J lost 4 bases, with 9 bases between them. CDR3 size: 14 residues. This chain's CDR3 is CAISESRTAYGYTF. The DNA for the CDR3 is TGTGCCATCAGTGAGTCGAGGACAGCCTATGGCTACACCTTC.

In its sample, this clonotype was seen once. V usage is TRBV5-1 and J usage is TRBJ2-3; D might be TRBD1 (7 bases). Trimming stripped 0 bases from V and 2 bases from J, with 16 bases between. CDR1 is SGHRS and CDR2 is YFSETQ in the germline V gene. The CDR3 covers 17 residues. CDR3 DNA sequence: TGCGCCAGCAGCTTGGCAGGGGGGACCTACTACACAGATACGCAGTATTTT. Translated: CASSLAGGTYYTDTQYF.